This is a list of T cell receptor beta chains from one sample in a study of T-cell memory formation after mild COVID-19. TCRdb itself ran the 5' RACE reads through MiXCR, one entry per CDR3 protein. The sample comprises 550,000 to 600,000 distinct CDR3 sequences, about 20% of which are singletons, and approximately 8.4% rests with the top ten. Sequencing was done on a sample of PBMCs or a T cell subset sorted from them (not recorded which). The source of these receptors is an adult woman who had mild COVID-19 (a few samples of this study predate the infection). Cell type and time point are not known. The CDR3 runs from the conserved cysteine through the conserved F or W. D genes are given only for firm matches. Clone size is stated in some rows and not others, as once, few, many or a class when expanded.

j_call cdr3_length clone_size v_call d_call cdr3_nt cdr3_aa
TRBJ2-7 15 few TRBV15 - TGTGCCACCAGCAGAGATCGAGGACTTAACTACGAGCAGTACTTC CATSRDRGLNYEQYF
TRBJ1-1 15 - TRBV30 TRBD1 TGTGCCTGGAGTGTACCAGGGACAGGGGGCCCTGAAGCTTTCTTT CAWSVPGTGGPEAFF
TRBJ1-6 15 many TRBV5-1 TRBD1 TGCGCCAGCAGCAGCAACAGGGGGAGGAATTCACCCCTCCACTTT CASSSNRGRNSPLHF
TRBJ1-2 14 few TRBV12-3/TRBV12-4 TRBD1 TGTGCCAGCAGGTCGGACAGGGGGGGCTATGGCTACACCTTC CASRSDRGGYGYTF
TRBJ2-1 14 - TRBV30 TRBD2 TGTGCCTGGGCAGCGGGAGTTGGCTACAATGAGCAGTTCTTC CAWAAGVGYNEQFF
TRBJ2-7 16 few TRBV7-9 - TGTGCCAGCAGCTCCGGGGAGACGAAAGCTCCCTACGAGCAGTACTTC CASSSGETKAPYEQYF
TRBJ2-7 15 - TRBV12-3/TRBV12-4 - TGTGCCAGCAGTTTTCGGCAGGGGACGTATGGCGAGCAGTACTTC CASSFRQGTYGEQYF
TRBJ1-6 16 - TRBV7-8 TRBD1 TGTGCCAGCAGCTTTGAGGGGGCCACCTATAATTCACCCCTCCACTTT CASSFEGATYNSPLHF
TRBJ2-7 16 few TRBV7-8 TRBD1 TGTGCCAGCAGCCCTTACTCCGGGACAGGGGGCTCCGAGCAGTACTTC CASSPYSGTGGSEQYF
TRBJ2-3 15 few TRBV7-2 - TGTGCCAGCAGCTTTAGTAAGAGGAGCACAGATACGCAGTATTTT CASSFSKRSTDTQYF
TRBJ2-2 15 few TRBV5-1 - TGCGCCAGCAGCAGGGGCCGAGGGGACACCGGGGAGCTGTTTTTT CASSRGRGDTGELFF
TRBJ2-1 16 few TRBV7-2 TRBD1 TGTGCCAGCAGCTCAGACAGGGGAGCCTCCTACAATGAGCAGTTCTTC CASSSDRGASYNEQFF
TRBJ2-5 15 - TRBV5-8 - TGTGCCAGCAGCTTGTCCCTTGACGGAGGAGAGACCCAGTACTTC CASSLSLDGGETQYF
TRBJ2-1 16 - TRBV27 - TGTGCCAGCGGCAATAGCGGCCAAAGCTCCTACAATGAGCAGTTCTTC CASGNSGQSSYNEQFF
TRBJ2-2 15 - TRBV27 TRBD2 TGTGCCAGCAGTTTTGGGCGGGGGGCCACCGGGGAGCTGTTTTTT CASSFGRGATGELFF
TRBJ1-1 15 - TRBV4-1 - TGCGCCAGCAGCCAAGCCCCTTGGGGGAACACTGAAGCTTTCTTT CASSQAPWGNTEAFF
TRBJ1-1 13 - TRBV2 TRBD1 TGTGCCAGAAGGGACAGGAAGAGCACTGAAGCTTTCTTT CARRDRKSTEAFF
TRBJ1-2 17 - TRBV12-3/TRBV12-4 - TGTGCCAGCAGTTTAGCGCGCGGCAGGATCGCGGACTATGGCTACACCTTC CASSLARGRIADYGYTF
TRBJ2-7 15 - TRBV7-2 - TGTGCCAGCAGCACCCGGGACATGACACTCTACGAGCAGTACTTC CASSTRDMTLYEQYF
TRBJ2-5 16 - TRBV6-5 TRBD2 TGTGTCAGCAGTAACCACCTTGTAGCGGGAGAGGAGACCCAGTACTTC CVSSNHLVAGEETQYF
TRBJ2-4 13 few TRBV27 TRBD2 TGTGCCAGCAGTTTCACTAGCGAAAACATTCAGTACTTC CASSFTSENIQYF
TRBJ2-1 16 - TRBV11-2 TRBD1 TGTGCCAGCAGCCGCCCCTCGGCAGGGGGCTACAATGAGCAGTTCTTC CASSRPSAGGYNEQFF
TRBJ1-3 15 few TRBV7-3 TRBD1 TGTGCCAGCAGCCCCGACAGGGGGTCTGGAAACACCATATATTTT CASSPDRGSGNTIYF
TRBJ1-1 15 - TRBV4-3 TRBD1 TGCGCCAGCAGCCCTGATACCGGGACAGACACTGAAGCTTTCTTT CASSPDTGTDTEAFF
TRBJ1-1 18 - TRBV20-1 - TGCAGTGCTAGAGATGAGGTAAAGGGGCATAGAGCGGGCACTGAAGCTTTCTTT CSARDEVKGHRAGTEAFF
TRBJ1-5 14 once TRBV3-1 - TGTGCCAGCGGCCAGTTTAATAGCAATCAGCCCCAGCATTTT CASGQFNSNQPQHF
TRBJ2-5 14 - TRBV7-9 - TGTGCCAGCAGCTTATCGGGGACGATAGAGACCCAGTACTTC CASSLSGTIETQYF
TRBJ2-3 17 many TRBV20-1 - TGCAGTGCTAGAGATGGGCCTTTGGGCTTTGGGGCTCATACGCAGTATTTT CSARDGPLGFGAHTQYF
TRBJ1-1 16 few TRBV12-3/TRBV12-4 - TGTGCCAGCAGTTTATCGGGGAACAGAGCGAACACTGAAGCTTTCTTT CASSLSGNRANTEAFF
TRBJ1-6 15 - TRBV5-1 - TGCGCCAGCAGCAACGGGGGTTTTATGGATTCACCCCTCCACTTT CASSNGGFMDSPLHF
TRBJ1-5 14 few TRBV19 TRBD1 TGTGCCAGTAGCGGGGACAGGTGGAATCAGCCCCAGCATTTT CASSGDRWNQPQHF
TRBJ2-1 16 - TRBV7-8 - TGTGCCAGCAGAATAGGGGGGAGTGGTATCTACAATGAGCAGTTCTTC CASRIGGSGIYNEQFF
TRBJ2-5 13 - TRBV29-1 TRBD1 TGCAGCGTTGTGCACGGGACAGTGGGGACCCAGTACTTC CSVVHGTVGTQYF
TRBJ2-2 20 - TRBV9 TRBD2 TGTGCCAGCAGCGTAGGGGTGAGACTAGCGGGCCCTCAGAACACCGGGGAGCTGTTTTTT CASSVGVRLAGPQNTGELFF
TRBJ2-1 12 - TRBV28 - TGTGCCAGCAGTTTAGAGGCTAGCGAGCAGTTCTTC CASSLEASEQFF
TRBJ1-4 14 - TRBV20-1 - TGCAGTGCTCGGGGCCCCGCAACTAATGAAAAACTGTTTTTT CSARGPATNEKLFF
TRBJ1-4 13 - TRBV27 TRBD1 TGTGCCAGCAGTAAGACAGGGGATGAAAAACTGTTTTTT CASSKTGDEKLFF
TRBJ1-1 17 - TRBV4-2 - TGTGCCAGCAGCCAAGAGCCCCAGAGACGATTGAACACTGAAGCTTTCTTT CASSQEPQRRLNTEAFF
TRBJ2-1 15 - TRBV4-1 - TGCGCCAGCAGACTAACAGGGAGCTCCTACAATGAGCAGTTCTTC CASRLTGSSYNEQFF
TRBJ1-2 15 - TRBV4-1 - TGCGCCAGCAGCCAAGAGCCCGAGTACGGGGGCGGCTACACCTTC CASSQEPEYGGGYTF
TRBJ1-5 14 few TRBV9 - TGTGCCAGCAGCCACCCCTTTAGCAATCAGCCCCAGCATTTT CASSHPFSNQPQHF
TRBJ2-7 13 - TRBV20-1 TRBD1 TGCAGTGCTATAAACAGGGGCGGCTACGAGCAGTACTTC CSAINRGGYEQYF
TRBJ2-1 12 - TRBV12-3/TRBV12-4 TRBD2 TGTGCCAGCAGTACTAGCGTGAATGAGCAGTTCTTC CASSTSVNEQFF
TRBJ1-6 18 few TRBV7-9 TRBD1 TGTGCCAGCAGCTCCGGGTTCGACAGGGGCCCCCATAATTCACCCCTCCACTTT CASSSGFDRGPHNSPLHF
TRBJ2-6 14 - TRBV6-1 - TGTGCCAGCAGCCCACCAACTGGGGCCAACGTCCTGACTTTC CASSPPTGANVLTF
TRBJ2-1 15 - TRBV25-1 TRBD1 TGTGCCAGCAGTTCTACAGGGGGCTCTGGCAATGAGCAGTTCTTC CASSSTGGSGNEQFF
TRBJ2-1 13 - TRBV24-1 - TGTGCCACCAGTGGGGATTATCCGGATGAGCAGTTCTTC CATSGDYPDEQFF
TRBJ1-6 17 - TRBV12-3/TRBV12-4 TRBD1 TGTGCCAGCAGTCCCCCCGGTGCAGGGGGCGCAGGTTCACCCCTCCACTTT CASSPPGAGGAGSPLHF
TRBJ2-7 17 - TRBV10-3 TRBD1 TGTGCCATCAGTGAGTCGACGGGGGGACAGGGACCCTACGAGCAGTACTTC CAISESTGGQGPYEQYF
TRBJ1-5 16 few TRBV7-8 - TGTGCCAGCAGCCATAGGGGACCGAATAGCAATCAGCCCCAGCATTTT CASSHRGPNSNQPQHF
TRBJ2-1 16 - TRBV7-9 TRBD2 TGTGCCAGCAGCTCGTGGACTAGCGCTACCTACAATGAGCAGTTCTTC CASSSWTSATYNEQFF
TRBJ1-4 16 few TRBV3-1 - TGTGCCAGCAGCCCTCGGGTCCGCTCAACTAATGAAAAACTGTTTTTT CASSPRVRSTNEKLFF
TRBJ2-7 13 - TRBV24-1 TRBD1 TGTGCCACCTCCGGGACAGTGGAGTACGAGCAGTACTTC CATSGTVEYEQYF
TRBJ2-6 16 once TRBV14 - TGTGCCAGCAGCCCCCGTTGGTTGGCTGGGGCCAACGTCCTGACTTTC CASSPRWLAGANVLTF
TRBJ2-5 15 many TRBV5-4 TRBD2 TGTGCCAGCAGCTTGGCGGGGGGGCTCCAAGAGACCCAGTACTTC CASSLAGGLQETQYF
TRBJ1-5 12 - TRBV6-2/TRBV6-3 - TGTGCCAGCGGGGGTAGCAATCAGCCCCAGCATTTT CASGGSNQPQHF